The 27 T cell receptor beta chains below were found in one sample sequenced in a study of T-cell reconstitution after alpha-beta-depleted transplantation in children (dated by TCRdb to 2016 to 2017). Library preparation was by PCR. Sequencing was performed on an Illumina HiSeq 2500. To normalize quantification of the TCRbeta repertoire, the TCR libraries were built with molecular barcoding that relied on unique molecular identifiers. TCRdb reprocessed the public reads (quality trimming at Q25 with fastp, clone calling with MiXCR) and kept in-frame beta chains. Identical CDR3 protein sequences are pooled into one entry, listed with their most common genes and DNA. This sample holds about a million distinct CDR3 sequences; about 29% were observed only once. The ten largest clones represent roughly 31% of the sample. This specimen's treatment or condition label, interpreted: allogeneic hematopoietic cell transplantation with graft depleted of TCRalphabeta T cells and CD19 B cells.

Source: PBMCs, mostly from graft donor cells, taken 360 days after TCRalphabeta/CD19-depleted stem cell transplant. All receptors derive from a boy under three years old who had a stem cell transplant for SCID, so the T cells may come from the graft donor.

This clonotype was found a few times. CDR3 sequence: CASSYHPGQPYEQYF. CDR3 coding DNA: TGTGCCAGCAGCTACCACCCGGGACAGCCCTACGAGCAGTACTTC. V is TRBV14 and J is TRBJ2-7, with 7 bases lining up with TRBD1. Germline V gene lookup returns CDR1 SGHDN and CDR2 FVKESK. This CDR3 is built from 15 residues. V shed 5 bases and J 2 bases; nucleotides not matched to a gene: 9.

This clonotype came up a few times. The chain couples TRBV6-5 to TRBJ2-3; D perhaps matches TRBD1 (5 bases). The germline V and J ends were trimmed by 3 bases and 4 bases, with 8 bases remaining between them. Per the germline V gene, CDR1 is MNHEY and CDR2 is SVGAGI. The CDR3 runs to 13 residues. Written as DNA, the CDR3 is TGTGCCAGCAGTTATATGGGGCCAGATACGCAGTATTTT. Its translation is CASSYMGPDTQYF.

V is TRBV5-1 and J is TRBJ2-6, with D hard to call. The CDR3 contains 15 residues. The germline CDR1 and CDR2 sequences are SGHRS and YFSETQ. V lost 3 bases, J lost 3 bases, and 10 bases lay in between. CDR3 nucleotides: TGCGCCAGCAGCTGGCCGTTGGGTGGGGCCAACGTCCTGACTTTC. Its translation: CASSWPLGGANVLTF.

The chain employs TRBV20-1 and TRBJ2-1; D is uncertain. This CDR3 has 13 amino acids. Trimming took 7 bases from V and 5 from J, leaving 15 bases between them. CDR1 is DFQATT and CDR2 is SNEGSKA in the germline V gene (reference sequence). The CDR3 here is CSGLGRRHNEQFF. The CDR3 region has the DNA TGCAGTGGGTTGGGCAGGCGGCACAATGAGCAGTTCTTC.

This clonotype was picked up a small number of times. CDR3 region: CASSGRHYNEKLFF. In DNA form, the CDR3 reads TGTGCCAGCAGCGGCCGGCATTACAATGAAAAACTGTTTTTT. V and J are TRBV7-8 and TRBJ1-4; D not certain. CDR3 length equals 14 residues. V was pared by 5 bases and J by 5 bases, with 12 bases between. CDR1 SGHVS and CDR2 FQNEAQ come from the germline V gene.

This clonotype has a handful of counts. The chain is built from TRBV4-1 and TRBJ1-2; unclear D gene. Germline values: CDR1 MGHRA, CDR2 YSYEKL. The CDR3 has 16 amino acids. Trimming left V 0 bases short and J 7 bases short, with 18 bases between. The CDR3, as DNA: TGCGCCAGCAGCCAAGAAATGGGTGTCCTATTACTTGGCTACACCTTC. This encodes CASSQEMGVLLLGYTF.

The rearrangement links TRBV30 to TRBJ2-5; 8 bases fit TRBD1. Germline CDR1 and CDR2: GTSNPN and SVGIG (reference sequence). This CDR3 is built from 14 residues. Trimming took 4 bases from V and 7 from J; bases not matched to a gene: 11. The CDR3: CAWKTTGDGGTQYF. The CDR3 nucleotides are TGTGCCTGGAAGACGACAGGGGATGGAGGGACCCAGTACTTC.

As concerns this clonotype: In this CDR3 the conserved last residue, phenylalanine or tryptophan, is missing, so a read error is likely. The V and J genes are TRBV28 and TRBJ1-6; weak D call: TRBD1 (5 bases). V was cut by 4 bases and J by 16 bases, with 11 bases left in between. The CDR3 spans 11 residues. Germline values: CDR1 MDHEN, CDR2 SYDVKM. The CDR3 region has the DNA TGTGCCAGCAGTTGGCAGGGCGCTCTCCACTGT. It specifies CASSWQGALHC.

The rearrangement joins TRBV7-8 to TRBJ2-1, with 7 bases lining up with TRBD1. V gave up 6 bases and J gave up 1 base; unmatched junction bases: 6. The CDR3 covers 15 residues. Germline loops: CDR1 SGHVS, CDR2 FQNEAQ. The CDR3 sequence is CASRAGTESYNEQFF. CDR3 in DNA: TGTGCCAGCAGGGCCGGGACAGAGTCCTACAATGAGCAGTTCTTC.

This clonotype has more than one count but fewer than ten. The gene calls are TRBV29-1 and TRBJ2-5, with unresolved D. This CDR3 has 11 amino acids. Germline assignment: CDR1 SQVTM and CDR2 ANQGSEA. Trimming removed 3 bases at V and 1 base at J, with 3 bases between. DNA of the CDR3: TGCAGCGTTGACACCCAAGAGACCCAGTACTTC. Its protein is CSVDTQETQYF.

The rearrangement uses TRBV3-1 and TRBJ2-7, with D tentatively TRBD1 (7 bases). Germline lookup yields CDR1 LGHDT and CDR2 YNNKEL (reference sequence). Trimming stripped 4 bases from V and 2 bases from J, with 18 bases between. The CDR3 spans 16 residues. The CDR3 loop is CASSRKGGGPAYEQYF. The DNA for the CDR3 is TGTGCCAGCAGCCGAAAAGGAGGGGGCCCTGCCTACGAGCAGTACTTC.

This clonotype was seen a few times. The chain has TRBV20-1 and TRBJ2-1, with 13 bases identical to TRBD2. Germline trimming cut 6 bases from V and 4 bases from J; bases unmatched to any gene: 9. Germline V gives CDR1 DFQATT, CDR2 SNEGSKA (reference sequence). The length of the CDR3 is 16 residues. CDR3 in amino acids: CSAAPGLAGSYNEQFF. The CDR3 region has the DNA TGCAGTGCAGCCCCGGGACTAGCGGGATCATACAATGAGCAGTTCTTC.

This clonotype has only a few counts. The genes are TRBV7-2 and TRBJ1-2, with 9 bases that match TRBD1. V gave up 4 bases and J gave up 7 bases; unmatched junction bases: 7. Germline CDR1 SGHTA, CDR2 FQGNSA. CDR3 length equals 14 residues. The CDR3 loop is CASSSTGTGLGYTF. The CDR3 bases are TGTGCCAGCAGCTCGACCGGGACAGGGCTTGGCTACACCTTC.

V gene TRBV14 combines with J gene TRBJ2-6; D is undetermined. There are 16 residues in the CDR3. V lost 0 bases and J 1 base, leaving 7 bases between the germline ends. Germline values: CDR1 SGHDN, CDR2 FVKESK. CDR3 sequence (DNA): TGTGCCAGCAGCCAAGATCCTGGGTCTGGGGCCAACGTCCTGACTTTC. Translation: CASSQDPGSGANVLTF.

This clonotype was detected a few times. This chain connects TRBV29-1 to TRBJ2-5; D gene unclear. V was clipped by 2 bases and J by 4 bases, with 14 bases between them. Germline V CDR1 and CDR2: SQVTM, ANQGSEA. This CDR3 region has 14 residues. The chain's CDR3 is CSVEMWIGTETQYF. In DNA, the CDR3 is TGCAGCGTTGAAATGTGGATAGGCACAGAGACCCAGTACTTC. Together with reference TRBV29-1 and TRBJ2-5, the CDR3 gives the full variable domain: SAVISQKPSRDICQRGTSLTIQCQVDSQVTMMFWYRQQPGQSLTLIATANQGSEATYESGFVIDKFPISRPNLTFSTLTVSNMSPEDSSIYLCSVEMWIGTETQYFGPGTRLLVL.

This clonotype showed up many times. V usage is TRBV12-3 or TRBV12-4 and J usage is TRBJ2-1; 7 bases match TRBD1. The CDR3 runs to 14 residues. J lost 6 bases, V lost 5 bases, and 7 bases had no gene match. CDR3 sequence reads: CASSPLTGFNEQFF. CDR3 DNA: TGTGCCAGCAGTCCTTTGACAGGGTTCAATGAGCAGTTCTTC.

The chain joins TRBV7-3 to TRBJ2-7; D unresolved. The germline CDR1 and CDR2 sequences are SGHTA and FQGTGA. Trimming cost V 5 bases and J 5 bases, with 13 bases left between them. This CDR3 is 13 amino acids long. The CDR3 sequence is CASSQDIKNEQYF. Here the CDR3 DNA reads TGTGCCAGCAGCCAAGACATTAAGAACGAGCAGTACTTC.

This clonotype appeared a few times. The rearrangement uses TRBV6-1 and TRBJ1-5; D is uncertain. The CDR3 has 13 amino acids. Germline assignment: CDR1 MNHNS and CDR2 SASEGT. Trimming removed 5 bases at V and 5 bases at J, with 10 bases between. This CDR3 reads CASSIFPDQPQHF. The CDR3 DNA reads as TGTGCCAGCAGTATCTTTCCTGATCAGCCCCAGCATTTT.

The rearrangement joins TRBV12-3 or TRBV12-4 to TRBJ2-1, with 11 bases lining up with TRBD2. V gave up 7 bases and J gave up 9 bases; unmatched junction bases: 11. CDR3 length: 15 residues. In nucleotides, the CDR3 is TGTGCCAGCAAGCTAGCGGGGGGCAATGGCGGTGAGCAGTTCTTC. Translation gives CASKLAGGNGGEQFF.

Comment on this clonotype: A read error may be the cause here, since a much bigger clone is one base away. Since no conserved phenylalanine or tryptophan closes the CDR3, a read error is the likely cause. J is TRBJ1-1 and V is TRBV5-4; D not resolved. The CDR3 runs to 14 residues. Germline-derived CDR1 and CDR2 are SGHNT and YYREEE (reference sequence). V lost 1 base and J lost 1, with 8 bases in between. CDR3 sequence: CASSLFGGNTEAFS. CDR3 nucleotide sequence: TGTGCCAGCAGCTTGTTTGGAGGGAACACTGAAGCTTTCTCT.

Points on this clonotype: The CDR3 does not end in the conserved phenylalanine or tryptophan, so this is likely a read error. The rearrangement uses TRBV7-2 and TRBJ1-1, with D perhaps TRBD1 (6 bases). The V and J ends lost 5 bases and 6 bases respectively, with 22 bases between them. Germline assignment: CDR1 SGHTA and CDR2 FQGNSA. CDR3 length: 16 amino acids. The CDR3 DNA reads TGTGCCAGCAGCCCTAGGAGAGGGGGGTGGAATGCTGAAGCTTTCTCT. Translated, it gives CASSPRRGGWNAEAFS.

The chain couples TRBV28 to TRBJ2-7, with D possibly being TRBD1 or TRBD2 (5 bases each). Per the germline V gene, CDR1 is MDHEN and CDR2 is SYDVKM. The CDR3 sequence is 15 residues long. The V end lost 2 bases, the J end lost 3 bases, and 14 bases lay between the germline ends. CDR3 sequence reads: CASSLGNGARYEQYF. The CDR3 coding sequence is TGTGCCAGCAGTTTAGGTAACGGGGCCCGCTACGAGCAGTACTTC.

This clonotype was seen a handful of times. The chain has TRBV27 and TRBJ2-1; TRBD1 agrees at 8 bases. The V and J ends lost 3 bases and 7 bases, in that order; junction bases with no gene match: 11. There are 16 residues in the CDR3. The germline gives CDR1 MNHEY, CDR2 SMNVEV (reference sequence). This chain's CDR3 is CASSFGPGRGRNEQFF. The DNA for the CDR3 is TGTGCCAGCAGTTTTGGGCCCGGCAGGGGGCGAAATGAGCAGTTCTTC.

The chain carries TRBV5-1 and TRBJ2-3, with D perhaps being TRBD1 or TRBD2 (6 bases each). The CDR3 sequence is 15 residues long. The V gene's germline CDR1 is SGHRS and CDR2 YFSETQ. Trimming shortened V by 7 bases and J by 0 bases, and 15 bases separated the two germline ends. The CDR3 DNA is TGCGCCAGCGGCGGGCGGGGACAAAGCACAGATACGCAGTATTTT. Translated, it gives CASGGRGQSTDTQYF.

This chain uses TRBV12-3 or TRBV12-4 with TRBJ2-1; D assignment may be TRBD1 or TRBD2 (5 bases each). The V end lost 7 bases, the J end lost 0 bases, and 16 bases lay between the germline ends. The CDR3 consists of 16 residues. The DNA for the CDR3 is TGTGCCAGCACCAACGGGGCTCCCTACTCCTACAATGAGCAGTTCTTC. It encodes CASTNGAPYSYNEQFF.

This clonotype has just a few counts. The J gene is TRBJ1-6, the V gene TRBV6-5; D is ambiguous. Trimming removed 1 base at V and 7 bases at J, with 14 bases between. This CDR3 contains 16 residues. Per the germline V gene, CDR1 is MNHEY and CDR2 is SVGAGI. Here the CDR3 DNA reads TGTGCCAGCAGTTACTTGGCTCCGGATCCCAATTCACCCCTCCACTTT. This sequence encodes CASSYLAPDPNSPLHF.

This clonotype was observed many times. This rearrangement joins TRBV5-1 to TRBJ2-7; no clear D gene. The CDR3 sequence is 14 residues long. Germline values: CDR1 SGHRS, CDR2 YFSETQ. V lost 1 base to trimming and J lost 3 bases, with 11 bases between them. As DNA, the CDR3 is TGCGCCAGCAGCTTGCTGGGTCCAGACTACGAGCAGTACTTC. Amino acids: CASSLLGPDYEQYF. The full variable domain, with the rest looked up from reference TRBV5-1 and TRBJ2-7, is KAGVTQTPRYLIKTRGQQVTLSCSPISGHRSVSWYQQTPGQGLQFLFEYFSETQRNKGNFPGRFSGRQFSNSRSEMNVSTLELGDSALYLCASSLLGPDYEQYFGPGTRLTVT.